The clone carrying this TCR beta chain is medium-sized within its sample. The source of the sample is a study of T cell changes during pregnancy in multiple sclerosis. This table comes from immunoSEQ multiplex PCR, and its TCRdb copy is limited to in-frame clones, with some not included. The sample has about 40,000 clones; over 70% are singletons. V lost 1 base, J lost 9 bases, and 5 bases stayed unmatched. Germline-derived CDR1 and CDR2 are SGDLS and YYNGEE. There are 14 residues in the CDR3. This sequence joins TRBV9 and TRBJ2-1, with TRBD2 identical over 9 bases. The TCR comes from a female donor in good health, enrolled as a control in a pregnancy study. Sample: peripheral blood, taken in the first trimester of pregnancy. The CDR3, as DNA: TGTGCCAGCAGCGTAAATTCAGCGGGAGGTGAGCAGTTCTTC. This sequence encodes CASSVNSAGGEQFF.